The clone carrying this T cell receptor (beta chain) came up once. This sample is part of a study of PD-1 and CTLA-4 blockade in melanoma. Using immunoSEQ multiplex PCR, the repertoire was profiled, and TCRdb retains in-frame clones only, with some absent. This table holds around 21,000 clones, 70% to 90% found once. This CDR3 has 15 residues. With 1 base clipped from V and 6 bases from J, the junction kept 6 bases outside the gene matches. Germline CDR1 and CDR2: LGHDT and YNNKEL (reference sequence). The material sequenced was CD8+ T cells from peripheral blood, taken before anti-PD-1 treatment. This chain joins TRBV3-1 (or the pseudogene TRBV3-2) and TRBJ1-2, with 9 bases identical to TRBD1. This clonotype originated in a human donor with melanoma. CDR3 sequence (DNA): TGTGCCAGCAGCCAAGGTACAGGGGGCGCGGATGGCTACACCTTC. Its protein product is CASSQGTGGADGYTF.